Listed here are 23 T cell receptor beta chains from one sample, sequenced in a study of T cells after yellow fever vaccination. TCRdb itself ran the 5' RACE reads through MiXCR, one entry per CDR3 protein. The sample lists a few hundred thousand distinct CDR3 sequences, 7% to 9% occurring once. The sample here was PBMCs, taken approximately 47 days after the first yellow fever vaccination. These receptors were taken from a man younger than 30 who received the YFV17D yellow fever vaccine.

This clonotype was counted only a few times. The chain uses TRBV4-2 and TRBJ2-3, with D uncertain. The CDR3 spans 14 residues. The germline V gene encodes CDR1 LGHNA and CDR2 YNFKEQ. V was shortened by 4 bases and J by 0 bases, with 8 bases between the two germline ends. CDR3 nucleotides: TGTGCCAGCAGCCGCGACACTAGCACAGATACGCAGTATTTT. It encodes CASSRDTSTDTQYF.

The table lists this clonotype with a few counts. The J gene is TRBJ2-5, the V gene TRBV15, with D uncertain. The germline CDR1 and CDR2 sequences are LNHNV and YYDKDF (reference sequence). This CDR3 has 16 amino acids. Between the trimmed V and J ends, which lost 0 bases and 1 base, there was a span of 12 bases. In DNA form, the CDR3 reads TGTGCCACCAGCAGAGATGGGGTTTTGGGCCAAGAGACCCAGTACTTC. Its translation is CATSRDGVLGQETQYF.

This clonotype was counted only a few times. The chain combines TRBV20-1 with TRBJ1-4; tentative D call: TRBD1 (6 bases). The CDR3 loop spans 14 amino acids. Germline V gene sequence: CDR1 DFQATT, CDR2 SNEGSKA (reference sequence). The ends were cut back, 5 bases at V and 4 bases at J, with 14 bases in the middle. The CDR3 region is CSAGRGWSNEKLFF. CDR3 nucleotide sequence: TGCAGTGCTGGCAGGGGATGGAGTAATGAAAAACTGTTTTTT.

This clonotype showed up just a few times. The rearrangement joins TRBV19 to TRBJ2-2, with D possibly being TRBD1 (6 bases). The CDR3 is 11 amino acids. The ends were cut back, 10 bases at V and 7 bases at J, with 10 bases in the middle. The germline CDR1 and CDR2 sequences are LNHDA and SQIVND (reference sequence). CDR3 nucleotides: TGTGCCACCGAACAGGGCGGGGAGCTGTTTTTT. This sequence encodes CATEQGGELFF. Based on the CDR3 plus reference TRBV19 and TRBJ2-2, the full variable domain is DGGITQSPKYLFRKEGQNVTLSCEQNLNHDAMYWYRQDPGQGLRLIYYSQIVNDFQKGDIAEGYSVSREKKESFPLTVTSAQKNPTAFYLCATEQGGELFFGEGSRLTVL.

The V gene is TRBV10-3, the J gene TRBJ1-6; the match to TRBD1 covers 10 bases. Germline V gene data show CDR1 as ENHRY and CDR2 as SYGVKD. With 6 bases clipped from V and 8 bases from J, the junction kept 13 bases outside the gene matches. This CDR3 spans 17 amino acids. The CDR3 here is CAISLGQGRGVDSPLHF. The CDR3 DNA is TGTGCCATCAGCCTGGGACAGGGGAGGGGGGTGGATTCACCCCTCCACTTT.

This clonotype was seen a handful of times. The rearrangement uses TRBV7-9 and TRBJ2-7, with D perhaps matching TRBD1 (6 bases). Trimming cost V 6 bases and J 5 bases, with 14 bases left between them. The CDR3 has 13 residues. The V gene's germline CDR1 is SEHNR and CDR2 FQNEAQ (reference sequence). Here the CDR3 reads CASRPKQGNEQYF. DNA for the CDR3: TGTGCCAGCAGGCCCAAACAGGGAAACGAGCAGTACTTC.

This clonotype was detected many times. The chain carries TRBV7-3 and TRBJ2-7; D ambiguous. Trimming left V 5 bases short and J 3 bases short, with 11 bases between. CDR1 SGHTA and CDR2 FQGTGA come from the germline V gene. This CDR3 spans 13 amino acids. The CDR3 here is CASSLYDFYEQYV. DNA of the CDR3: TGTGCCAGCAGCCTGTATGATTTCTACGAGCAGTACGTC.

In its sample, this clonotype was seen a few times. A much larger clone lies one base from this, so it may be a read error. The rearrangement links TRBV7-2 to TRBJ2-1; tentatively, D is TRBD1 (5 bases). This CDR3 has 15 amino acids. Germline V gene lookup returns CDR1 SGHTA and CDR2 FQGNSA. Trimming stripped 3 bases from V and 9 bases from J, with 18 bases between. CDR3 in amino acids: CASSFQLDIYSEQFF. The DNA of the CDR3 is TGTGCCAGCAGCTTTCAACTGGACATCTATAGTGAGCAGTTCTTC.

This clonotype has ten or more counts. This chain uses TRBV5-5 with TRBJ2-6, with D unclear. The ends were cut back, 5 bases at V and 0 bases at J, with 12 bases in the middle. In germline, CDR1 is SGHKS, CDR2 YYEKEE (reference sequence). This CDR3 spans 16 amino acids. This chain's CDR3 is CASRQVMVSGANVLTF. The CDR3 region has the DNA TGTGCCAGCAGGCAGGTTATGGTCTCTGGGGCCAACGTCCTGACTTTC.

This sequence joins TRBV4-1 and TRBJ1-6; tentatively, D is TRBD1 (6 bases). The CDR3 spans 14 residues. Germline values: CDR1 MGHRA, CDR2 YSYEKL. V gave up 0 bases and J gave up 9 bases, with 9 bases separating them. The CDR3 reads CASSQEQGSSPLHF. The CDR3 DNA reads as TGCGCCAGCAGCCAAGAACAGGGTAGTTCACCCCTCCACTTT.

V usage is TRBV10-3 and J usage is TRBJ2-7, with D unresolved. The CDR3 has 13 amino acids. Germline V gene data show CDR1 as ENHRY and CDR2 as SYGVKD. Trimming took off 2 bases at V and 7 bases at J, with 12 bases between the two ends. CDR3 sequence: CAISERRVREQYF. CDR3 in DNA: TGTGCCATCAGTGAGCGTAGGGTCCGGGAGCAGTACTTC.

This clonotype has more than one count but fewer than ten. This chain uses TRBV12-3 or TRBV12-4 with TRBJ2-7; perhaps D is TRBD1 or TRBD2 (5 bases each). The V end was cut by 4 bases, the J end by 8 bases, with 12 bases between. The CDR3 length is 12 residues. Written as DNA, the CDR3 is TGTGCCAGCAGTTCTACCCGGGACCAGCAGTACTTC. Translating gives CASSSTRDQQYF.

The sample holds a few counts of this clonotype. This chain uses TRBV5-1 with TRBJ2-7, with a tentative D call TRBD2 (5 bases). The CDR3 has 14 amino acids. The germline V gene encodes CDR1 SGHRS and CDR2 YFSETQ. Deletions cut 9 bases from V and 0 bases from J, with 16 bases between. The CDR3 reads CATRRGPDSYEQYF. The DNA for the CDR3 is TGCGCCACCCGGAGAGGGCCTGACTCCTACGAGCAGTACTTC.

The genes are TRBV3-1 and TRBJ1-2; D perhaps matches TRBD1 (6 bases). Per germline, CDR1 LGHDT and CDR2 YNNKEL (reference sequence). This CDR3 is built from 16 residues. V was pared by 2 bases and J by 5 bases, with 18 bases between. CDR3 sequence: CASSQYRVRGIYGYTF. The CDR3 bases are TGTGCCAGCAGCCAATACCGAGTCAGGGGAATTTATGGCTACACCTTC.

The chain combines TRBV11-2 with TRBJ2-3; D tentatively fits TRBD1 or TRBD2 (5 bases each). Germline CDR1 reads SGHAT; CDR2 reads FQNNGV. The CDR3 length is 17 residues. V lost 6 bases and J 2 bases, leaving 21 bases between the germline ends. CDR3 in DNA: TGTGCCAGCAGTCCATTCAGGGCAGCGGCTAACACAGATACGCAGTATTTT. Amino acid sequence: CASSPFRAAANTDTQYF.

A few counts support this clonotype. The chain carries TRBV6-5 and TRBJ2-3, with TRBD2 identical over 10 bases. Germline CDR1 MNHEY, CDR2 SVGAGI. The V gene end was trimmed by 0 bases and the J gene end by 3 bases; junction bases not matched to a gene: 0. The CDR3 is 15 residues long. CDR3: CASSYSAGGTDTQYF. In nucleotides, the CDR3 is TGTGCCAGCAGTTACTCAGCGGGGGGGACAGATACGCAGTATTTT.

This clonotype was counted a few times. The rearrangement joins TRBV3-1 to TRBJ2-1; 7 bases fit TRBD2. Germline assignment: CDR1 LGHDT and CDR2 YNNKEL (reference sequence). The V and J ends lost 0 bases and 2 bases, in that order; junction bases with no gene match: 4. The CDR3 has 16 amino acids. DNA for the CDR3: TGTGCCAGCAGCCAAGATCGCGGGGGAGCCTACAATGAGCAGTTCTTC. Translation gives CASSQDRGGAYNEQFF.

Of note for this clonotype: A much larger clonotype is one base distant, so this may be a read error. This chain joins TRBV5-6 and TRBJ1-6, with D possibly matching TRBD1 (5 bases). The germline V gene has CDR1 SGHDT and CDR2 YYEEEE. The CDR3 contains 14 residues. V was pared by 5 bases and J by 4 bases, with 10 bases between. Written as DNA, the CDR3 is TGTGCCAGCAGTCCGGGACGGTATAATTCACCCCTCCACTTT. Amino acids: CASSPGRYNSPLHF. The full variable domain, completed using reference TRBV5-6 and TRBJ1-6, is DAGVTQSPTHLIKTRGQQVTLRCSPKSGHDTVSWYQQALGQGPQFIFQYYEEEERQRGNFPDRFSGHQFPNYSSELNVNALLLGDSALYLCASSPGRYNSPLHFGNGTRLTVT.

This clonotype came up many times. The rearrangement joins TRBV5-1 to TRBJ2-7, with D perhaps TRBD2 (7 bases). Germline-derived CDR1 and CDR2 are SGHRS and YFSETQ. The length of the CDR3 is 14 residues. V was shortened by 4 bases and J by 5 bases, with 16 bases between the two germline ends. CDR3 in amino acids: CASSGGGPGNEQYF. The CDR3 DNA is TGCGCCAGCAGCGGCGGGGGCCCTGGAAACGAGCAGTACTTC. The full variable domain, its missing parts supplied by reference TRBV5-1 and TRBJ2-7, is KAGVTQTPRYLIKTRGQQVTLSCSPISGHRSVSWYQQTPGQGLQFLFEYFSETQRNKGNFPGRFSGRQFSNSRSEMNVSTLELGDSALYLCASSGGGPGNEQYFGPGTRLTVT.

The V and J genes are TRBV15 and TRBJ2-5; 10 bases map to TRBD2. This CDR3 comprises 19 residues. From germline, CDR1 is LNHNV and CDR2 YYDKDF (reference sequence). The ends lost 2 bases at V and 5 bases at J; junction bases unmatched: 17. The CDR3 sequence: CATSRPPSGGRSIRETQYF. CDR3 coding DNA: TGTGCCACCAGCAGACCCCCTAGCGGGGGCCGGTCTATACGGGAGACCCAGTACTTC.

The gene calls are TRBV6-1 and TRBJ2-7; 10 positions match TRBD2. Trimming removed 7 bases from V and 3 bases from J; junction bases left unmatched: 9. Germline V gene sequence: CDR1 MNHNS, CDR2 SASEGT. The CDR3 consists of 15 residues. The CDR3 coding sequence is TGTGCCAGCAATCCAGCGGGGGGGAAAAGCTACGAGCAGTACTTC. Amino acid sequence: CASNPAGGKSYEQYF.

In this sample, this clonotype turned up a few times. V and J are TRBV6-2 or TRBV6-3 and TRBJ2-5; D is possibly TRBD2 (5 bases). Trimming pared 7 bases from V and 5 bases from J, leaving 20 bases between. The CDR3 contains 15 residues. Germline V CDR1 and CDR2: MNHEY, SVGEGT. The CDR3, as DNA: TGTGCCAGCAAACCCGGGGAAACGAGATCGGAGACCCAGTACTTC. Protein sequence: CASKPGETRSETQYF.

This clonotype appeared a few times. This sequence joins TRBV29-1 and TRBJ2-3, with 7 bases aligning to TRBD2. Germline V gives CDR1 SQVTM, CDR2 ANQGSEA. The CDR3 runs 17 residues. V lost 0 bases and J lost 0; bases outside the gene matches: 9. The CDR3 coding sequence is TGCAGCGTTGAAGATATAAGCGGGGCCACTAGCACAGATACGCAGTATTTT. Amino acid sequence: CSVEDISGATSTDTQYF.